The 21 T cell receptor beta chains below all came from one sample that was sequenced in a study of T cells in localized non-small cell lung cancer. Sequencing was performed with immunoSEQ multiplex PCR; in TCRdb, only in-frame clones are kept and a portion is missing. The table records roughly 1,500 clones, roughly 25% of them present only once. The specimen comprised lung tumor tissue, sampled before any cancer treatment. These receptors originate from a woman aged 35 to 75 with stage I lung adenocarcinoma.

This clone was seen only a few times. This chain joins TRBV11-3 and TRBJ2-2; a weak D match, TRBD1 (6 bases). The V gene lost 5 bases and the J gene lost 1 base, with 11 bases spanning the gap. CDR1 and CDR2 from the germline V gene are SGHNT and YENEEA. This CDR3 is 15 amino acids long. The CDR3 is CASSQAQGNTGELFF. CDR3 coding DNA: TGTGCCAGCAGCCAAGCACAGGGGAACACCGGGGAGCTGTTTTTT.

The rearrangement links TRBV19 to TRBJ2-3, with D uncertain. Trimming shortened V by 7 bases and J by 3 bases, and 11 bases separated the two germline ends. Germline V gene data show CDR1 as LNHDA and CDR2 as SQIVND (reference sequence). This CDR3 spans 13 amino acids. The CDR3 region has the DNA TGTGCCAGTACCGTGTTCGGGACAGATACGCAGTATTTT. It specifies CASTVFGTDTQYF.

This clone was counted between two and nine times. This chain connects TRBV11-3 to TRBJ2-7; TRBD1 might be the D (6 bases). With 3 bases removed from V and 0 bases from J, the gap between germline ends came to 12 bases. This CDR3 is built from 15 residues. Germline assignment: CDR1 SGHNT and CDR2 YENEEA. This CDR3 is CASSFGTMSSYEQYF. The CDR3 nucleotides read TGTGCCAGCAGCTTCGGGACAATGAGCTCCTACGAGCAGTACTTC.

The CDR3 sequence: CASSAQGNTEAFF. The CDR3 coding sequence is TGTGCCAGCAGCGCTCAGGGGAACACTGAAGCTTTCTTT. The V gene is TRBV6-8, the J gene TRBJ1-1; D is possibly TRBD1 (5 bases). Trimming removed 6 bases at V and 1 base at J, with 9 bases between. Germline CDR1 and CDR2: MNHGY and SAAAGT. The CDR3 length is 13 residues.

By proportion, this clone is medium-sized. The chain carries TRBV11-3 and TRBJ2-5; TRBD2 matches 9 bases. Germline V gene lookup returns CDR1 SGHNT and CDR2 YENEEA. The junction had 4 bases not matched to a gene; V was cut back by 3 bases and J by 2 bases. This CDR3 contains 15 residues. For the CDR3, the DNA is TGTGCCAGCAGCTTGGGGGCGGGAGGGCAAGAGACCCAGTACTTC. This codes for CASSLGAGGQETQYF.

The chain is built from TRBV30 and TRBJ2-1; weak D call: TRBD2 (6 bases). Trimming removed 5 bases at V and 2 bases at J, with 16 bases between. Germline V gives CDR1 GTSNPN, CDR2 SVGIG (reference sequence). The CDR3 is 15 amino acids. CDR3 protein: CAWDPLSGTYNEQFF. CDR3 in DNA: TGTGCCTGGGACCCCCTTAGCGGAACCTACAATGAGCAGTTCTTC.

There are a few counts of this clone. The chain carries TRBV28 and TRBJ1-1; D gene uncertain. Germline loops: CDR1 MDHEN, CDR2 SYDVKM. V lost 2 bases to trimming and J lost 0 bases, with 7 bases between them. The CDR3 contains 14 residues. The CDR3 here is CASSLIGVNTEAFF. The CDR3 DNA sequence: TGTGCCAGCAGTTTAATCGGGGTGAACACTGAAGCTTTCTTT.

The rearrangement uses TRBV5-1 and TRBJ1-1; no clear D. V was shortened by 0 bases and J by 0 bases, with 6 bases between the two germline ends. CDR3 length: 14 amino acids. Germline V lookup: CDR1 SGHRS, CDR2 YFSETQ. The CDR3 protein is CASSLGRVNTEAFF. The DNA of the CDR3 is TGCGCCAGCAGCTTGGGCCGCGTGAACACTGAAGCTTTCTTT.

This clone was observed a few times. The chain couples TRBV30 to TRBJ2-7, with 10 bases identical to TRBD2. The CDR3 consists of 15 residues. Germline trimming cut 2 bases from V and 0 bases from J; bases unmatched to any gene: 4. Germline CDR1 is GTSNPN and CDR2 is SVGIG (reference sequence). The CDR3 spells CAWSPLAGVSYEQYF. CDR3 in DNA: TGTGCCTGGAGTCCCCTAGCGGGAGTCTCCTACGAGCAGTACTTC.

This clone has just a few counts. The chain couples TRBV11-3 to TRBJ2-7; 7 positions agree with TRBD2. The CDR3 contains 14 residues. The J segment lost 9 bases and the V segment lost 0 bases, leaving 8 bases of the junction unmatched. The germline gives CDR1 SGHNT, CDR2 YENEEA. CDR3 nucleotide sequence: TGTGCCAGCAGCTTAGATGGGACTACTATCGGGCAGTACTTC. Translating it yields CASSLDGTTIGQYF.

This clone has a handful of counts. The gene calls are TRBV6-1 and TRBJ1-1; 8 positions agree with TRBD1. This CDR3 contains 18 residues. Germline V gene sequence: CDR1 MNHNS, CDR2 SASEGT. Germline trimming cut 0 bases from V and 1 base from J; bases unmatched to any gene: 10. CDR3 amino acids: CASSEARDRQTKNTEAFF. Here the CDR3 DNA reads TGTGCCAGCAGTGAAGCCCGGGACAGGCAAACTAAGAACACTGAAGCTTTCTTT.

By proportion, this clone is medium-sized. The gene calls are TRBV11-3 and TRBJ2-3, with 12 nucleotides matching TRBD2. V shed 5 bases, J shed 0 bases, and the junction held 15 bases outside the gene matches. Looked up from germline, CDR1 is SGHNT and CDR2 is YENEEA. The CDR3 totals 20 residues. The CDR3 nucleotides read TGTGCCAGCAGCGGGTCGGGACTAGCGGGTTATAAGTCTAGCACAGATACGCAGTATTTT. Translating gives CASSGSGLAGYKSSTDTQYF.

The chain has TRBV19 and TRBJ2-3; 7 positions agree with TRBD2. This CDR3 comprises 12 residues. V lost 4 bases, J lost 5 bases, and 0 bases stayed unmatched. Germline assignment: CDR1 LNHDA and CDR2 SQIVND (reference sequence). CDR3 in DNA: TGTGCCAGTAGTAGCGGGGGAGATACGCAGTATTTT. Its translation is CASSSGGDTQYF.

The chain recombines TRBV28 with TRBJ1-5; D is ambiguous. The V end lost 11 bases, the J end lost 4 bases, and 15 bases lay between the germline ends. Germline V gene sequence: CDR1 MDHEN, CDR2 SYDVKM. This CDR3 has 13 residues. The CDR3 loop reads CADQAGSNQPQHF. CDR3 bases: TGTGCCGACCAGGCAGGCTCAAATCAGCCCCAGCATTTT.

CDR3 sequence (DNA): TGCGCCAGCAGCTTGGTTGCGGGGGGGAACACCGGGGAGCTGTTTTTT. Protein product: CASSLVAGGNTGELFF. The chain couples TRBV5-1 to TRBJ2-2; 8 nucleotides line up with TRBD2. From germline, CDR1 is SGHRS and CDR2 YFSETQ. The J segment lost 1 base and the V segment lost 0 bases, leaving 2 bases of the junction unmatched. The CDR3 covers 16 residues.

The chain joins TRBV19 to TRBJ1-3, with D perhaps matching TRBD1 (5 bases). The germline CDR1 and CDR2 sequences are LNHDA and SQIVND (reference sequence). V was clipped by 5 bases and J by 1 base, with 12 bases between them. The CDR3 contains 15 residues. The CDR3: CASSLTGGSGNTIYF. The CDR3 DNA reads as TGTGCCAGTAGTCTTACAGGCGGATCTGGAAACACCATATATTTT.

The chain uses TRBV30 and TRBJ2-2; possibly TRBD2 for D (5 bases). Deletions cut 3 bases from V and 6 bases from J, with 11 bases between. Germline V gene sequence: CDR1 GTSNPN, CDR2 SVGIG (reference sequence). There are 13 residues in the CDR3. The DNA of the CDR3 is TGTGCCTGGAGCCGGGTCGGGGCCGGGGAGCTGTTTTTT. Translated, it gives CAWSRVGAGELFF.

The chain combines TRBV18 with TRBJ2-7, with D possibly TRBD1 on 5 matching bases. The CDR3 has 14 residues. Trimming removed 2 bases at V and 2 bases at J, with 10 bases between. Germline V gives CDR1 KGHSH, CDR2 LQKENI. In nucleotides, the CDR3 is TGTGCCAGCTCACCATCCCAGGGCCCCTACGAGCAGTACTTC. Amino acids: CASSPSQGPYEQYF.

The chain's CDR3 is CASSIANGGAFF. CDR3 nucleotides: TGTGCCAGTAGTATTGCAAACGGCGGAGCTTTCTTT. The chain is built from TRBV19 and TRBJ1-1; D is uncertain. This CDR3 contains 12 residues. The V and J ends lost 3 bases and 10 bases respectively, with 12 bases between them. Germline V CDR1 and CDR2: LNHDA, SQIVND (reference sequence).

The chain recombines TRBV14 with TRBJ2-7; 9 nucleotides agree with TRBD2. This CDR3 spans 18 amino acids. V lost 1 base to trimming and J lost 2 bases; unmatched junction nucleotides: 12. Germline V gene lookup returns CDR1 SGHDN and CDR2 FVKESK. CDR3 nucleotide sequence: TGTGCCAGCAGCCAAGGGCCCCTACTAGCGGGCTACCCCTACGAGCAGTACTTC. This gives the protein CASSQGPLLAGYPYEQYF.

There are a few counts of this clone. This chain uses TRBV9 with TRBJ2-1; 8 bases are a match to TRBD2. Germline CDR1 reads SGDLS; CDR2 reads YYNGEE. With V trimmed by 4 bases and J by 0 bases, 12 bases remained unmatched. The CDR3 covers 18 residues. CDR3 coding DNA: TGTGCCAGCAGCCCACGGGGGGGCGGGGCAAGCTCCTACAATGAGCAGTTCTTC. Translation: CASSPRGGGASSYNEQFF.